This T cell receptor (beta chain) was identified during a study of blood T cell repertoires in COVID-19. As for the study in general: Samples came from the United States, Italy and Spain, spanning acute and convalescent COVID-19. In each case, the material was cDNA or gDNA derived from T cells, B-cell-depleted T cells, or PBMCs.

Germline V CDR1 and CDR2: SGDLS, YYNGEE. V lost 4 bases and J 4 bases, leaving 14 bases between the germline ends. The CDR3 sequence is 14 residues long. Original analysis: Using reference gene primer amplification, nucleated cell counts were estimated. The method was immunoSEQ multiplex PCR; TCRdb's version includes in-frame clones alone and lacks a portion of them. The V and J calls and clone size are taken from that table; D and trimming were inferred from the DNA. Altogether some 170,000 clones are present, over 80% being singletons, with the ten largest covering 9.1%. The sequencing input was peripheral blood. This sequence joins TRBV9 and TRBJ1-2; possibly TRBD1 for D (6 bases). The source of this sequence is a woman older than 75 with active or convalescent COVID-19. The CDR3 protein is CASSPRTEIYGYTF. The CDR3 DNA reads as TGTGCCAGCAGCCCGAGGACAGAAATCTATGGCTACACCTTC. Full variable domain (missing parts from reference TRBV9 and TRBJ1-2): DSGVTQTPKHLITATGQRVTLRCSPRSGDLSVYWYQQSLDQGLQFLIQYYNGEERAKGNILERFSAQQFPDLHSELNLSSLELGDSALYFCASSPRTEIYGYTFGSGTRLTVV.